The clone carrying this T cell receptor (beta chain) was counted only a few times. Its antigen is as yet unknown. It was at first hyperthyroidism diagnosis, before any ophthalmopathy symptoms, that the blood sample was taken. It was RNA transcripts that yielded the amplified TCR beta CDR3 regions. HTBI primers were the set used in a first-round RT-PCR of the TCR CDR3. MiXCR was run by TCRdb on the multiplex PCR reads, yielding one entry per CDR3 protein. The sample records 300,000 to 450,000 distinct CDR3 sequences, 15% to 19% being singletons. This sample is drawn from a study of T cells in Graves' hyperthyroidism and ophthalmopathy. Study outcomes and limitations: Most thyroid-expanded clonotypes above 0.001 were also found in blood.

The germline gives CDR1 SGHRS, CDR2 YFSETQ. J was trimmed by 3 bases and V by 0 bases; bases with no gene match: 8. This CDR3 is 16 amino acids long. Sequencing input: blood. This TCR was sampled from a woman aged 18 to 35 with Graves' hyperthyroidism that later progressed to Graves' ophthalmopathy. The chain links TRBV5-1 to TRBJ2-5; 7 bases align to TRBD2. The CDR3 sequence: CASSLERLAWEETQYF. CDR3 coding DNA: TGCGCCAGCAGCTTGGAGCGACTAGCCTGGGAAGAGACCCAGTACTTC.